The 27 T cell receptor beta chains listed next were all sequenced from one sample in a study of graft-versus-host responses after intestinal transplantation. The antigens for these receptors are not known. The table came from immunoSEQ multiplex PCR; TCRdb's copy has only in-frame clones and leaves some out. The sample gives 90,000 to 120,000 clones, 80% to 90% of which show up once; around 0.7% is in the top ten. This specimen was unstimulated CD4+ T cells sorted from spleen or lymph node cells, taken before transplant. Receptors originate from a human donor who was the organ donor for an intestinal transplant.

The V call is TRBV4-1, the J call TRBJ2-1; D is unclear. The germline gives CDR1 MGHRA, CDR2 YSYEKL. There are 16 residues in the CDR3. With 0 bases removed from V and 4 bases from J, the gap between germline ends came to 13 bases. In nucleotides, the CDR3 is TGCGCCAGCAGCCAAGATAGATTAGTGCGGTACAATGAGCAGTTCTTC. This translates into CASSQDRLVRYNEQFF.

This clone was counted once. The sample has other DNA sequences that encode this CDR3 too. The V call is TRBV27, the J call TRBJ2-2; D is perhaps TRBD1 (6 bases). V was trimmed by 0 bases and J by 6 bases, leaving 17 bases between them. The germline gives CDR1 MNHEY, CDR2 SMNVEV (reference sequence). CDR3 length equals 17 residues. The CDR3 nucleotides are TGTGCCAGCAGTTTATCTTTCGTGGGGGCTTGGGCCGGGGAGCTGTTTTTT. Encoded protein: CASSLSFVGAWAGELFF.

V usage is TRBV28 and J usage is TRBJ2-7; 9 nucleotides match TRBD1. Per germline, CDR1 MDHEN and CDR2 SYDVKM. The CDR3 has 15 residues. Trimming removed 2 bases from V and 6 bases from J; junction bases left unmatched: 8. The CDR3 DNA follows: TGTGCCAGCAGTTTAGCACAGGGGGCCCGCTCCGAGCAGTACTTC. Residues: CASSLAQGARSEQYF.

This sequence joins TRBV23-1 and TRBJ1-2; D possibly corresponds to TRBD1 (5 bases). TRBV23-1 is recorded as an ORF, its role being uncertain. V was shortened by 4 bases and J by 4 bases, with 10 bases between the two germline ends. The CDR3 totals 13 residues. The CDR3 here is CASSPGGVYGYTF. The CDR3 nucleotides are TGCGCCAGCAGTCCTGGGGGGGTCTATGGCTACACCTTC.

The genes are TRBV11-3 and TRBJ1-5, with D hard to call. Looked up from germline, CDR1 is SGHNT and CDR2 is YENEEA. With 0 bases removed from V and 0 bases from J, the gap between germline ends came to 12 bases. The CDR3 contains 17 residues. The CDR3 loop is CASSLEIREYSNQPQHF. In nucleotides, the CDR3 is TGTGCCAGCAGCTTAGAAATAAGGGAATATAGCAATCAGCCCCAGCATTTT. Together with reference TRBV11-3 and TRBJ1-5, the CDR3 gives the full variable domain: EAGVVQSPRYKIIEKKQPVAFWCNPISGHNTLYWYLQNLGQGPELLIRYENEEAVDDSQLPKDRFSAERLKGVDSTLKIQPAELGDSAVYLCASSLEIREYSNQPQHFGDGTRLSIL.

The chain is built from TRBV6-5 and TRBJ1-2; 7 bases fit TRBD1. CDR1 and CDR2 from the germline V gene are MNHEY and SVGAGI. CDR3 length: 13 amino acids. J lost 8 bases, V lost 2 bases, and 5 bases had no gene match. Here the CDR3 reads CASSYEAGGGYTF. The CDR3 DNA is TGTGCCAGCAGTTACGAGGCAGGGGGAGGCTACACCTTC.

The chain combines TRBV30 with TRBJ2-5, with TRBD1 matching over 11 bases. Per germline, CDR1 GTSNPN and CDR2 SVGIG (reference sequence). The CDR3 has 16 amino acids. J gave up 5 bases and V 2 bases, and 10 bases lay outside the gene matches. The DNA of the CDR3 is TGTGCCTGGAGTCGGACAGGGGGCGCGGATAGGGAGACCCAGTACTTC. Translating gives CAWSRTGGADRETQYF.

As DNA, the CDR3 is TGCGCCAGCAGCCAAGTCGGACAGGCCCTCTACACTGAAGCTTTCTTT. Translation: CASSQVGQALYTEAFF. J is TRBJ1-1 and V is TRBV4-1, with 7 positions matching TRBD1. CDR3 length equals 16 residues. CDR1 is MGHRA, CDR2 YSYEKL, per germline. After removal of 1 base from V and 3 bases from J, the junction contained 8 bases not matched to a gene.

There are a few counts of this clone. The J gene is TRBJ1-2, the V gene TRBV2; 10 bases match TRBD1. V lost 3 bases, J lost 7 bases, and 2 bases stayed unmatched. Germline CDR1 and CDR2: SNHLY and FYNNEI. The CDR3 is 13 amino acids. CDR3 region: CASSEDRGGGYTF. The CDR3 region has the DNA TGTGCCAGCAGTGAGGACAGGGGGGGTGGCTACACCTTC.

Only one count was recorded for this clone. The V call is TRBV30, the J call TRBJ1-5; D possibly corresponds to TRBD1 (5 bases). Per germline, CDR1 GTSNPN and CDR2 SVGIG (reference sequence). The V end lost 4 bases, the J end lost 4 bases, and 11 bases lay between the germline ends. The CDR3 runs to 13 residues. The CDR3: CAWNRGGNQPQHF. DNA for the CDR3: TGTGCCTGGAATAGGGGAGGGAATCAGCCCCAGCATTTT.

This chain links TRBV12-5 with TRBJ1-2; TRBD1 might be the D (6 bases). The CDR3 extends over 15 amino acids. Trimming pared 7 bases from V and 3 bases from J, leaving 18 bases between. Germline-derived CDR1 and CDR2 are LGHNT and FRNRAP. CDR3 in amino acids: CASAQLWGAYYGYTF. CDR3 nucleotides: TGTGCTAGTGCCCAACTATGGGGGGCATACTATGGCTACACCTTC.

The chain carries TRBV11-2 and TRBJ2-1, with 9 positions matching TRBD1. The length of the CDR3 is 13 residues. The V and J ends lost 4 bases and 7 bases, in that order; junction bases with no gene match: 2. Looked up from germline, CDR1 is SGHAT and CDR2 is FQNNGV. The CDR3 loop reads CASSWDRENEQFF. For the CDR3, the DNA is TGTGCCAGCAGCTGGGACAGGGAAAATGAGCAGTTCTTC.

This chain joins TRBV7-2 and TRBJ1-3; no definite D call. Germline CDR1 is SGHTA and CDR2 is FQGNSA. V was trimmed by 1 base and J by 0 bases, leaving 1 base between them. The CDR3 has 13 amino acids. The CDR3 region has the DNA TGTGCCAGCAGCTTAGTCTCTGGAAACACCATATATTTT. Protein product: CASSLVSGNTIYF.

The chain has TRBV11-3 and TRBJ2-2; D uncertain. Germline CDR1 is SGHNT and CDR2 is YENEEA. This CDR3 spans 14 amino acids. V gave up 3 bases and J gave up 0 bases, with 5 bases separating them. The CDR3 loop is CASSFDPNTGELFF. The CDR3 DNA reads TGTGCCAGCAGCTTTGATCCGAACACCGGGGAGCTGTTTTTT.

V usage is TRBV5-4 and J usage is TRBJ2-1; unclear D gene. Germline V gene sequence: CDR1 SGHNT, CDR2 YYREEE (reference sequence). The CDR3 length is 12 residues. V dropped 3 bases and J dropped 14 bases, with 15 bases sitting between them. This chain's CDR3 is CASSSDSQNKFF. The CDR3 nucleotides read TGTGCCAGCAGCTCCGACTCCCAAAACAAGTTCTTC.

A single count supports this clone. This chain links TRBV27 with TRBJ1-2, with D possibly matching TRBD1 (5 bases). V was shortened by 2 bases and J by 4 bases, with 8 bases between the two germline ends. CDR1 MNHEY and CDR2 SMNVEV come from the germline V gene (reference sequence). The CDR3 consists of 13 residues. The CDR3 reads CASSLEGRYGYTF. The CDR3 region has the DNA TGTGCCAGCAGTTTAGAGGGGCGCTATGGCTACACCTTC.

V is TRBV10-3 and J is TRBJ2-3; perhaps TRBD2 as D (6 bases). CDR3 length: 13 amino acids. The germline V and J ends were trimmed by 8 bases and 2 bases, with 11 bases remaining between them. Germline loops: CDR1 ENHRY, CDR2 SYGVKD. CDR3 bases: TGTGCCATCGCGGGGCCTAACACAGATACGCAGTATTTT. Translation: CAIAGPNTDTQYF.

The chain recombines TRBV19 with TRBJ2-5; weak D call: TRBD1 (5 bases). The CDR3 runs 15 residues. Trimming stripped 4 bases from V and 4 bases from J, with 16 bases between. Per the germline V gene, CDR1 is LNHDA and CDR2 is SQIVND (reference sequence). The DNA for the CDR3 is TGTGCCAGTAGTAGTACGCAGGGTGAAGGAGAGACCCAGTACTTC. Translating gives CASSSTQGEGETQYF.

CDR3: CASSVGQSSYNEQFF. The CDR3 DNA reads as TGTGCCAGCAGCGTAGGACAGAGCTCCTACAATGAGCAGTTCTTC. This chain connects TRBV5-5 to TRBJ2-1; tentatively, D is TRBD1 (6 bases). Trimming removed 4 bases from V and 0 bases from J, with 11 bases in between. The CDR3 covers 15 residues. Germline V gives CDR1 SGHKS, CDR2 YYEKEE (reference sequence). The entire variable domain, with the rest obtained from reference TRBV5-5 and TRBJ2-1, is as follows: DAGVTQSPTHLIKTRGQQVTLRCSPISGHKSVSWYQQVLGQGPQFIFQYYEKEERGRGNFPDRFSARQFPNYSSELNVNALLLGDSALYLCASSVGQSSYNEQFFGPGTRLTVL.

This chain joins TRBV28 and TRBJ1-2; D is possibly TRBD1 (5 bases). CDR3 length: 15 amino acids. Trimming left V 7 bases short and J 4 bases short, with 19 bases between. Germline values: CDR1 MDHEN, CDR2 SYDVKM. The CDR3: CASIPLGGKGYGYTF. CDR3 sequence (DNA): TGTGCCAGCATCCCTTTGGGGGGGAAGGGCTATGGCTACACCTTC.

This clone has only one observation. The chain couples TRBV9 to TRBJ2-2; maybe TRBD2 (6 bases). Germline lookup yields CDR1 SGDLS and CDR2 YYNGEE. The CDR3 totals 14 residues. V shed 0 bases and J shed 4 bases, with 7 bases lying between them. The CDR3, as DNA: TGTGCCAGCAGCGTAGGGAGGGGCACCGGGGAGCTGTTTTTT. It encodes CASSVGRGTGELFF.

The V and J genes are TRBV27 and TRBJ2-3; D might be TRBD2 (6 bases). Trimming cost V 2 bases and J 1 base, with 13 bases left between them. The length of the CDR3 is 16 residues. CDR1 and CDR2 from the germline V gene are MNHEY and SMNVEV (reference sequence). As DNA, the CDR3 is TGTGCCAGCAGTTTAGAGGAACTAGCTTGCACAGATACGCAGTATTTT. Its translation: CASSLEELACTDTQYF.

This clone has more than one count but fewer than ten. The chain employs TRBV5-1 and TRBJ2-7; D assignment may be TRBD1 or TRBD2 (6 bases each). CDR3 length: 14 amino acids. The V and J ends lost 3 bases and 6 bases respectively, with 16 bases between them. Looked up from germline, CDR1 is SGHRS and CDR2 is YFSETQ. The CDR3: CASSWRGAGLEQYF. The CDR3 nucleotides read TGCGCCAGCAGCTGGAGGGGGGCTGGGCTCGAGCAGTACTTC.

The chain is built from TRBV7-2 and TRBJ2-1; no definite D call. The germline gives CDR1 SGHTA, CDR2 FQGNSA. The V end was cut by 4 bases, the J end by 6 bases, with 10 bases between. CDR3 length: 13 residues. The CDR3 protein is CASSSFYSNEQFF. DNA of the CDR3: TGTGCCAGCAGCTCCTTTTACTCCAATGAGCAGTTCTTC.

The rearrangement links TRBV27 to TRBJ2-2; 7 positions match TRBD1. The trim removed 4 bases at V and 4 bases at J, leaving 15 bases unmatched. The CDR3 totals 18 residues. Germline V lookup: CDR1 MNHEY, CDR2 SMNVEV (reference sequence). The CDR3 nucleotides are TGTGCCAGCAGTTACCCCCCATTGGCAGGGGGTAGCACCGGGGAGCTGTTTTTT. Its protein is CASSYPPLAGGSTGELFF.

The genes are TRBV5-1 and TRBJ2-3; TRBD2 matches 12 bases. The V segment lost 0 bases and the J segment 4 bases; nucleotides outside the gene matches: 9. The length of the CDR3 is 18 residues. The germline V gene encodes CDR1 SGHRS and CDR2 YFSETQ. The DNA of the CDR3 is TGCGCCAGCAGCTTGGGGGCTAGCGGGGGGGCCGGATCAGATACGCAGTATTTT. Protein product: CASSLGASGGAGSDTQYF.

The chain uses TRBV18 and TRBJ2-7; D possibly corresponds to TRBD2 (6 bases). The germline V gene encodes CDR1 KGHSH and CDR2 LQKENI. V was shortened by 3 bases and J by 2 bases, with 17 bases between the two germline ends. The CDR3 loop spans 16 amino acids. The CDR3 protein is CASSPSSSGRPYEQYF. DNA of the CDR3: TGTGCCAGCTCACCTTCGAGTAGCGGCCGACCCTACGAGCAGTACTTC.